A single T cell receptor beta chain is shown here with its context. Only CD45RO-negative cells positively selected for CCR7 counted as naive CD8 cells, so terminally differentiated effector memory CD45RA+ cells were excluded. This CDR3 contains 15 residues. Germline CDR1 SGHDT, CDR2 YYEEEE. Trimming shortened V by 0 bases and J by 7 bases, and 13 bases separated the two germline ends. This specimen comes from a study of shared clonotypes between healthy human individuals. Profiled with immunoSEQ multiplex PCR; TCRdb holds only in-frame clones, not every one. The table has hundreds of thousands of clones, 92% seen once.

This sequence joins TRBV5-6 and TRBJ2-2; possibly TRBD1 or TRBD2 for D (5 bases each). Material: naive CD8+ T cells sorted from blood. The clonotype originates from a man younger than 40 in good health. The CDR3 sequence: CASSLEGTLGGELFF. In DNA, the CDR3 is TGTGCCAGCAGCTTGGAGGGGACCCTCGGCGGGGAGCTGTTTTTT. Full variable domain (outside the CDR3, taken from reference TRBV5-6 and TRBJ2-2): DAGVTQSPTHLIKTRGQQVTLRCSPKSGHDTVSWYQQALGQGPQFIFQYYEEEERQRGNFPDRFSGHQFPNYSSELNVNALLLGDSALYLCASSLEGTLGGELFFGEGSRLTVL.